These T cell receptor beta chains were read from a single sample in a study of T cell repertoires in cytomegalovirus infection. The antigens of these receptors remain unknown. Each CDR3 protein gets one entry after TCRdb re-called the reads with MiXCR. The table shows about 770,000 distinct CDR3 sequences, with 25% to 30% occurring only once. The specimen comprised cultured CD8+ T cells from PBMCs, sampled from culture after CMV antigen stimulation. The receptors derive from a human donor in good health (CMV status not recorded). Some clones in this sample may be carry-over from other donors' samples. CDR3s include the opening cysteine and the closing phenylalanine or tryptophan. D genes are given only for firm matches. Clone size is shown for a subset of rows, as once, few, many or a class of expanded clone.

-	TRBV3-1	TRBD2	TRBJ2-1	TGTGCCAGCAGCCAAGATAGTCTAGCGGGGGGTCTCTACAATGAGCAGTTCTTC	CASSQDSLAGGLYNEQFF
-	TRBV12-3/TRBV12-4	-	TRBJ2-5	TGTGCCAGCAGTTCCCGGGACACCAGTCCGGAGACCCAGTACTTC	CASSSRDTSPETQYF
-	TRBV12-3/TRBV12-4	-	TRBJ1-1	TGTGCCAGCAGTCCCTTCATGGCCTCTGAAGCTTTCTTT	CASSPFMASEAFF
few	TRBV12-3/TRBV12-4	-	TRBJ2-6	TGTGCCAGCAGTCTTTACCCGGGACGCCTCTCTGGGGCCAACGTCCTGACTTTC	CASSLYPGRLSGANVLTF
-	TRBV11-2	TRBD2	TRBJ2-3	TGTGCCAGCAGCTTCCTGGGACTAGCGGGCACAGATACGCAGTATTTT	CASSFLGLAGTDTQYF
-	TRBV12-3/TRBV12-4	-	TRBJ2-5	TGTGCCAGCAGTTTGAGGCTCCTGGCAACAAGAGATCCCCAGTACTTC	CASSLRLLATRDPQYF
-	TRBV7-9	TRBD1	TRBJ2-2	TGTGCCAGCAGCTTAACGGGACAGGGGGCGCGGACCGGGGAGCTGTTTTTT	CASSLTGQGARTGELFF
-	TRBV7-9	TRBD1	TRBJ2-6	TGTGCCAGCAGCCCTCCTACAGGGGGACTCTCTGGGGCCAACGTCCTGACTTTC	CASSPPTGGLSGANVLTF
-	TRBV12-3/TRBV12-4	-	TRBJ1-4	TGTGCCAGCAGTTTCAAGGGGGCAACTAATGAAAAACTGTTTTTT	CASSFKGATNEKLFF
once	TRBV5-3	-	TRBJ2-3	TGTGCCAGCAGGGTGAGCGGTGGCCGACCAGATACGCAGTATTTT	CASRVSGGRPDTQYF
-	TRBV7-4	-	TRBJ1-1	TGTGCCAGCAGCTTAAACAGGAGAGGAAACACTGAAGCTTTCTTT	CASSLNRRGNTEAFF
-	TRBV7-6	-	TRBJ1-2	TGTGCCAGCAGCTTTGGGGGTCCCTATGGCTACACCTTC	CASSFGGPYGYTF
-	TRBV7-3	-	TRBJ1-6	TGTGCCAGCAGCTCGATGGGTTCACCCCTCCACTTT	CASSSMGSPLHF
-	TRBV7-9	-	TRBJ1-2	TGTGCCAGCAGCCGAGAATCCGGGACGGGAGACTATGGCTACACCTTC	CASSRESGTGDYGYTF
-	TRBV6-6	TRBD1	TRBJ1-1	TGTGCCAGCAGTTTCTTCCGGGACAGGGTCAACACTGAAGCTTTCTTT	CASSFFRDRVNTEAFF
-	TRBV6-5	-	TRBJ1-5	TGTGCCAGCAGTTACTCAGCGGTGGAGCCCCAGCATTTT	CASSYSAVEPQHF
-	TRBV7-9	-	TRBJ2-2	TGTGCCAGCACCTTAGGACCGCCGTCCCCGAACACCGGGGAGCTGTTTTTT	CASTLGPPSPNTGELFF
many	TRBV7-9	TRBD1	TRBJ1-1	TGTGCCAGCAGCTTCATAGGACAGGGGCTTTTAAACACTGAAGCTTTCTTT	CASSFIGQGLLNTEAFF
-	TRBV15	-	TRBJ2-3	TGTGCCACCTGCCAATCCGGGACAAGCACAGATACGCAGTATTTT	CATCQSGTSTDTQYF
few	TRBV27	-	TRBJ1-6	TGTGCCAGCAGTCCCACAGGGATAAATTCACCCCTCCACTTT	CASSPTGINSPLHF
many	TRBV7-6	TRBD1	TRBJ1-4	TGTGCCAGCAGCCGACAGGGGGAAACTGTTGAAAAACTGTTTTTT	CASSRQGETVEKLFF
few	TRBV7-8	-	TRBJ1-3	TGTGCCAGCAGCTTAGGACGGACCTCTGGAAACACCATATATTTT	CASSLGRTSGNTIYF
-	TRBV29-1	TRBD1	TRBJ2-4	TGCAGCGTGCGGGACAGGGACAAAAACATTCAGTACTTC	CSVRDRDKNIQYF
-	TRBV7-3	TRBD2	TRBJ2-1	TGTGCCAGCAGCCCCCGGGTGGTAGCGGGGGGTTACAATGAGCAGTTCTTC	CASSPRVVAGGYNEQFF
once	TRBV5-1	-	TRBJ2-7	TGCGCCAGCAGCTCCTACGGCGGCGAGCAGTACTTC	CASSSYGGEQYF
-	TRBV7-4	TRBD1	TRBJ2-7	TGTGCCAGCAGTACGGGACAGCCCTACGAGCAGTACTTC	CASSTGQPYEQYF
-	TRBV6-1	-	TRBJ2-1	TGTGCCAGCAGTGAAGAGGAGAAAAGCTCCTACAATGAGCAGTTCTTC	CASSEEEKSSYNEQFF
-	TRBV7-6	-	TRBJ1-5	TGTGCCAGCAGCTCCTCCGTCATTACAGGGCTCACTGATCAGCCCCAGCATTTT	CASSSSVITGLTDQPQHF
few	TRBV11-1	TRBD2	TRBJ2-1	TGTGCCAGCAGCTTAGAGGGGACTAGCGGGGGGGCCTCCTACAATGAGCAGTTCTTC	CASSLEGTSGGASYNEQFF
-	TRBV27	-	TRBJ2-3	TGTGCCAGCTCTATTGGGGGGTTAGATACGCAGTATTTT	CASSIGGLDTQYF
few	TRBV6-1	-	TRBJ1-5	TGTGCCAGCAGTGAGCGGCCAGGGGTGGAAAATCAGCCCCAGCATTTT	CASSERPGVENQPQHF
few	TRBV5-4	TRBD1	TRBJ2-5	TGTGCCAGCAGCTTGGAAAGGGGGCGGGAGACCCAGTACTTC	CASSLERGRETQYF
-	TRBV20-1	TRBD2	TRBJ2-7	TGCAGTGCTAGGGGGGGGTCGACCTACGAGCAGTACTTC	CSARGGSTYEQYF
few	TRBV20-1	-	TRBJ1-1	TGCAGTGCCCCAGGACGGGGGATGAACACTGAAGCTTTCTTT	CSAPGRGMNTEAFF
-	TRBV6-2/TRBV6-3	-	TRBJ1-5	TGTGCCAGCAGCCAAGGACTGATCAATCAGCCCCAGCATTTT	CASSQGLINQPQHF
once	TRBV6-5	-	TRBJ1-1	TGTGCCAGCAGTTACTCGTCCAGGGAACAGAACACTGAAGCTTTCTTT	CASSYSSREQNTEAFF
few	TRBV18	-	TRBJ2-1	TGTGCCAGCTCACCAGAGGAGGTCAGCTACAATGAGCAGTTCTTC	CASSPEEVSYNEQFF
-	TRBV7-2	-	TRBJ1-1	TGTGCCAGCAGCTTACAGGTTGGGGCTGAAGCTTTCTTT	CASSLQVGAEAFF
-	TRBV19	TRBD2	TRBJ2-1	TGTGCCAGTAGTACGACTAGCGGGGGGGCTGATGAGCAGTTCTTC	CASSTTSGGADEQFF
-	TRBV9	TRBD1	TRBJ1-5	TGTGCCAGCAGCGCGGGAGGGGGCGGTCAGCCCCAGCATTTT	CASSAGGGGQPQHF
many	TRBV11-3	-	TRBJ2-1	TGTGCCAGCAGCCTCCGACAGAGCTCCTACAATGAGCAGTTCTTC	CASSLRQSSYNEQFF
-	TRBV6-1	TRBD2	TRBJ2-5	TGTGCCAGCAGGACCGGGACTAGCGGGGGGGAGACCCAGTACTTC	CASRTGTSGGETQYF
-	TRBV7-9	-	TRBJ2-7	TGTGCCAGCAGCTCCGAGTATAAAGGCCCCTACGAGCAGTACTTC	CASSSEYKGPYEQYF
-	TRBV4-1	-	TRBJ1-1	TGCGCCAGCAGCCAAAGGGCAGTTCACACTGAAGCTTTCTTT	CASSQRAVHTEAFF
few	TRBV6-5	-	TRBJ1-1	TGTGCCAGCAGCCTGGTTGGAGGGAGGGGGTTAAACACTGAAGCTTTCTTT	CASSLVGGRGLNTEAFF
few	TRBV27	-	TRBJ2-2	TGTGCCAGCAGTTTACTATCCACCGGGGAGCTGTTTTTT	CASSLLSTGELFF